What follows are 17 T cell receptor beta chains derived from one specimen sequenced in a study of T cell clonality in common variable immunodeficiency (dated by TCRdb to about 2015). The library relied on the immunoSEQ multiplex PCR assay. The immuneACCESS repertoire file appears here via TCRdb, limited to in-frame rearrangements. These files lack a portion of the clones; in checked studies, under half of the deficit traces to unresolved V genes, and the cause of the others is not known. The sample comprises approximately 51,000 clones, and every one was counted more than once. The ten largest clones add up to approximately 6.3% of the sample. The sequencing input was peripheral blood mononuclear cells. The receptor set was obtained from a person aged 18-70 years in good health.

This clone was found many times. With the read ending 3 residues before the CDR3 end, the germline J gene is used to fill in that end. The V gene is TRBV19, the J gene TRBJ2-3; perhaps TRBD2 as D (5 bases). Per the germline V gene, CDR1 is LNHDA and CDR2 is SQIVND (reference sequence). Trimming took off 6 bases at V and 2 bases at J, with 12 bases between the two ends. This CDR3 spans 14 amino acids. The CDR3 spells CASSHGEITDTQYF. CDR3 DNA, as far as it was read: TGTGCCAGTAGCCACGGGGAGATCACAGATACG. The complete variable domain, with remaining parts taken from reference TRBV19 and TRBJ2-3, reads DGGITQSPKYLFRKEGQNVTLSCEQNLNHDAMYWYRQDPGQGLRLIYYSQIVNDFQKGDIAEGYSVSREKKESFPLTVTSAQKNPTAFYLCASSHGEITDTQYFGPGTRLTVL.

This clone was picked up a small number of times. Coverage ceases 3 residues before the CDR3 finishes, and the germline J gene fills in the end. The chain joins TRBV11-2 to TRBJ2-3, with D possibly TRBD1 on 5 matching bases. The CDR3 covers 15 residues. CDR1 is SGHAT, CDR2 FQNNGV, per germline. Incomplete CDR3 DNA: TGTGCCAGCAGCTTAGGGGTAGTCGGACAAGAGACG. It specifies CASSLGVVGQET. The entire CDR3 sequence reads CASSLGVVGQETQYF. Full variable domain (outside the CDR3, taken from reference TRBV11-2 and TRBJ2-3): EAGVAQSPRYKIIEKRQSVAFWCNPISGHATLYWYQQILGQGPKLLIQFQNNGVVDDSQLPKDRFSAERLKGVDSTLKIQPAKLEDSAVYLCASSLGVVGQETQYFGPGTRLTVL.

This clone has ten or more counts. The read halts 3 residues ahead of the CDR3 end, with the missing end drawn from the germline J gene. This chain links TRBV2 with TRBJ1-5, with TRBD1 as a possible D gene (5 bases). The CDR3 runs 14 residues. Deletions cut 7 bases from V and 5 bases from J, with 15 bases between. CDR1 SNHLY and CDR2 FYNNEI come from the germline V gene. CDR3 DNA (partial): TGTGCCAGCACCACCCTCCAGGGCCATCAGCCC. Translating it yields CASTTLQGHQP. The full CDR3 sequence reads CASTTLQGHQPQHF.

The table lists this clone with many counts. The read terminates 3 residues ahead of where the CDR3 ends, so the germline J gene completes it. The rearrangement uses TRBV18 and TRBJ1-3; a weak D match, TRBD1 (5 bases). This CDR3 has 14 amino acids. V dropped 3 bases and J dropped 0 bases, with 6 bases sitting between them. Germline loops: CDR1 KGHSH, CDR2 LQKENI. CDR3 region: CASSPDISGNTIYF. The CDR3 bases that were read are TGTGCCAGCTCACCGGACATCTCTGGAAACACC. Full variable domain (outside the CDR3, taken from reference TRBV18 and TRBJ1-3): NAGVMQNPRHLVRRRGQEARLRCSPMKGHSHVYWYRQLPEEGLKFMVYLQKENIIDESGMPKERFSAEFPKEGPSILRIQQVVRGDSAAYFCASSPDISGNTIYFGEGSWLTVV.

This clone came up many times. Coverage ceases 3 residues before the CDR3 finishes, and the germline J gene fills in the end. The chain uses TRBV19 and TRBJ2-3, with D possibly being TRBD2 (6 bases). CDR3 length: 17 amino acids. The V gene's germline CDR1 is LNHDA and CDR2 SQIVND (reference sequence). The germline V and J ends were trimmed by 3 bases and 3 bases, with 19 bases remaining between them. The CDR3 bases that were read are TGTGCCAGTAGTATGGATGGAGCGGGCCCTGAGACAGATACG. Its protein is CASSMDGAGPETDT. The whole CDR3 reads CASSMDGAGPETDTQYF.

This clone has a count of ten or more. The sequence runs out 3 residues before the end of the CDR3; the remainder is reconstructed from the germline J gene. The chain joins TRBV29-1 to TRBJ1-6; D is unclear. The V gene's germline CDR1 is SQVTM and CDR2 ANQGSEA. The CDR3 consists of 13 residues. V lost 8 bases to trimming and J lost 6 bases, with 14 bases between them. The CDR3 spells CSTQQEINSPLHF. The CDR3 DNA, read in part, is TGCAGCACACAGCAGGAAATTAATTCACCC.

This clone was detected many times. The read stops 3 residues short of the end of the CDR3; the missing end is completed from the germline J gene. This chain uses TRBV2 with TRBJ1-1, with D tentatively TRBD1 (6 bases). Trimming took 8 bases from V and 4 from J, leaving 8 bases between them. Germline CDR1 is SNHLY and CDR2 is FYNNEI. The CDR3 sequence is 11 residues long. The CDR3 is CASQGLTEAFF. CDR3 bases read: TGTGCCAGCCAGGGGCTCACTGAA. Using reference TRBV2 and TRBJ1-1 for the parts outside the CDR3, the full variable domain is EPEVTQTPSHQVTQMGQEVILRCVPISNHLYFYWYRQILGQKVEFLVSFYNNEISEKSEIFDDQFSVERPDGSNFTLKIRSTKLEDSAMYFCASQGLTEAFFGQGTRLTVV.

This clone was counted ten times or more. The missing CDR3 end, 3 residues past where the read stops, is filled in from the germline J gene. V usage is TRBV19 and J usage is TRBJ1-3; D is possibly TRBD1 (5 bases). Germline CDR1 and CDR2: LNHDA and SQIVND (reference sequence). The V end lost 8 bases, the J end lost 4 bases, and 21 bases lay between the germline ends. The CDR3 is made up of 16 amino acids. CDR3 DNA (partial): TGTGCCAGTGTTTCAGGGCGAGGGTTAACGGGAAACACC. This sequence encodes CASVSGRGLTGNT. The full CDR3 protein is CASVSGRGLTGNTIYF.

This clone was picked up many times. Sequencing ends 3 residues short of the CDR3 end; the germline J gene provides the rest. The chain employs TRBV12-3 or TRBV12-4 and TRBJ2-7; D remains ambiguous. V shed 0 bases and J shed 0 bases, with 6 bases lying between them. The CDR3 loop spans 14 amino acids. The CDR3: CASSLAANSYEQYF. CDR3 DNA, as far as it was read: TGTGCCAGCAGTTTAGCAGCTAACTCCTACGAG.

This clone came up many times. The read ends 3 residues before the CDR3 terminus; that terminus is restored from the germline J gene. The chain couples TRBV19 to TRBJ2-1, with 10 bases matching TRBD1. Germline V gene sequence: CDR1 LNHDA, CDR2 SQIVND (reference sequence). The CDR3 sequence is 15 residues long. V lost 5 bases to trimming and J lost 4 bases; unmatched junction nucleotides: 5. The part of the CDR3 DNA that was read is TGTGCCAGTAGTTACAGGACAGGGGGTTACAATGAG. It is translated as CASSYRTGGYNE. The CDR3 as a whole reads CASSYRTGGYNEQFF.

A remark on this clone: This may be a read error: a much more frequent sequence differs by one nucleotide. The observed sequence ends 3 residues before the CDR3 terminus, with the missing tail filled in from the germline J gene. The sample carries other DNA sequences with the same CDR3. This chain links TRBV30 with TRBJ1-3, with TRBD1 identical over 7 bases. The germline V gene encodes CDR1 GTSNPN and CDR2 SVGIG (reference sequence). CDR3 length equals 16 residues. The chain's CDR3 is CAWSVLDRYSGNTIYF. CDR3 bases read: TGTGCCTGGAGTGTACTGGACAGGTACTCTGGAAACACA. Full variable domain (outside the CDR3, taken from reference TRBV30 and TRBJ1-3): SQTIHQWPATLVQPVGSPLSLECTVEGTSNPNLYWYRQAAGRGLQLLFYSVGIGQISSEVPQNLSASRPQDRQFILSSKKLLLSDSGFYLCAWSVLDRYSGNTIYFGEGSWLTVV.

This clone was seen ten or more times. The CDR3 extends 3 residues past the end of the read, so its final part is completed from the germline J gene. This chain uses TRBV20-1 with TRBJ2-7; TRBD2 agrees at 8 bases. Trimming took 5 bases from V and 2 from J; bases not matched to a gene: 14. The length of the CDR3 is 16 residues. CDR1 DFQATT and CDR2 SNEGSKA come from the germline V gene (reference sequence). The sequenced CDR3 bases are TGCAGTGCTGGGGCGGATTTTGCGGGGGGAACCTACGAG. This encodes CSAGADFAGGTYE. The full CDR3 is CSAGADFAGGTYEQYF.

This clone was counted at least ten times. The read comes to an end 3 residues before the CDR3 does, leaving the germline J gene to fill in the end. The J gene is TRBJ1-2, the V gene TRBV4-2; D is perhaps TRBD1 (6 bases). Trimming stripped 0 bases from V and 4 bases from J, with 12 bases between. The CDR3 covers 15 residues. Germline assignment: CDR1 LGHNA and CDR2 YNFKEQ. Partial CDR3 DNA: TGTGCCAGCAGCCAAGAGTGGAGGGGGATCTATGGC. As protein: CASSQEWRGIYG. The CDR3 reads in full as CASSQEWRGIYGYTF.

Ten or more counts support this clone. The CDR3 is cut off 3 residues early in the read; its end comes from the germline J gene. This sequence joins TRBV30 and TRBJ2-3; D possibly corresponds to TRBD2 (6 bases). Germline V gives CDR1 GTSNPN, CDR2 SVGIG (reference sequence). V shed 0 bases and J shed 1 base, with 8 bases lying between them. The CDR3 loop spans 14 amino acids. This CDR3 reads CAWSVGGGTDTQYF. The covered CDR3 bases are TGTGCCTGGAGTGTTGGCGGGGGCACAGATACG.

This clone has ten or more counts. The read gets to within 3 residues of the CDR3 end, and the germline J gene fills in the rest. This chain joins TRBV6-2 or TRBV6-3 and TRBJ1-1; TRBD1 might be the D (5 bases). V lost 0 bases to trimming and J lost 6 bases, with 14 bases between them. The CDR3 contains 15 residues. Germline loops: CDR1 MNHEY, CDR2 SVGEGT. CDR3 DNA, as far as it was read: TGTGCCAGCAGTTACTCTTTTTCAGGGCTGGCTGAA. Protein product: CASSYSFSGLAE. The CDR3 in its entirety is CASSYSFSGLAEAFF.

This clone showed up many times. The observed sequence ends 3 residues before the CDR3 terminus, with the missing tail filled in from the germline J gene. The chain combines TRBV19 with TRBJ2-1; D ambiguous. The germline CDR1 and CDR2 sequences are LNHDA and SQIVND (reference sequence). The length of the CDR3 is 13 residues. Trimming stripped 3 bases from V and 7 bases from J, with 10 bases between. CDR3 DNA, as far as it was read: TGTGCCAGTAGTATCCTTGCGTGGAATGAG. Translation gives CASSILAWNE. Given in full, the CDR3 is CASSILAWNEQFF.

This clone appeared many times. The CDR3 here is CASTKGRGNEQFF. The sequenced part of the CDR3 DNA is TGTGCCAGTACCAAGGGACGGGGGAATGAG. V gene TRBV19 combines with J gene TRBJ2-1; a possible D gene is TRBD2 (6 bases). The sequenced fragment ends 3 residues before the CDR3 boundary, so the rest is inferred from the germline J gene. V was cut by 7 bases and J by 7 bases, with 14 bases left in between. Germline V gene lookup returns CDR1 LNHDA and CDR2 SQIVND (reference sequence). This CDR3 is 13 amino acids long.